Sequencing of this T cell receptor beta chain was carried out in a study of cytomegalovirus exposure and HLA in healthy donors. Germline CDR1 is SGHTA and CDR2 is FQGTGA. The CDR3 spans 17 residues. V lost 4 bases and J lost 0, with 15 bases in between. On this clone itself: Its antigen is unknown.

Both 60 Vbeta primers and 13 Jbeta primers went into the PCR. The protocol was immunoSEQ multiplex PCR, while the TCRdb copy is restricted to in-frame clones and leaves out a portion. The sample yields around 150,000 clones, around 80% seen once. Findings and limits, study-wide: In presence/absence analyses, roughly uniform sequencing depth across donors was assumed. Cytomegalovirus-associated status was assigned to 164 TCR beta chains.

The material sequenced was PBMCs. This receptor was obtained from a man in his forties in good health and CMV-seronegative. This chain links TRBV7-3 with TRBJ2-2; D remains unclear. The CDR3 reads CASSSPADTPNTGELFF. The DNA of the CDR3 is TGTGCCAGCAGCTCCCCGGCCGACACCCCGAACACCGGGGAGCTGTTTTTT. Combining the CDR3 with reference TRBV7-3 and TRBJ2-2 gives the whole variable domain GAGVSQTPSNKVTEKGKYVELRCDPISGHTALYWYRQSLGQGPEFLIYFQGTGAADDSGLPNDRFFAVRPEGSVSTLKIQRTERGDSAVYLCASSSPADTPNTGELFFGEGSRLTVL.